The next 32 T cell receptor beta chains were all read from a single sample in a study of early T cells in non-severe SARS-CoV-2 infection. A single record per CDR3 protein comes from TCRdb applying MiXCR to the 5' RACE reads. The sample lists tens of thousands of distinct CDR3 sequences, roughly 4.2% occurring once. Sequences were obtained from whole blood. The receptors were gathered from an adult who was a healthcare worker with PCR-confirmed SARS-CoV-2 infection or an uninfected control (not recorded which).

This clonotype was seen a handful of times. The CDR3 protein is CASSYRGTDTQYF. The CDR3 region has the DNA TGTGCCAGCAGTTACCGGGGGACAGATACGCAGTATTTT. The V gene is TRBV6-2 or TRBV6-3, the J gene TRBJ2-3, with TRBD2 as a possible D gene (6 bases). Deletions cut 2 bases from V and 3 bases from J, with 6 bases between. The CDR3 has 13 amino acids. The germline V gene encodes CDR1 MNHEY and CDR2 SVGEGT.

This clonotype was picked up many times. The CDR3 loop is CASSPGLAGQNEQFF. In DNA, the CDR3 is TGTGCCAGCAGCCCGGGACTAGCGGGGCAGAATGAGCAGTTCTTC. This rearrangement joins TRBV6-2 or TRBV6-3 to TRBJ2-1, with 13 nucleotides matching TRBD2. The CDR3 consists of 15 residues. Losses at the gene ends were 6 bases for V and 7 bases for J; bases not matched to a gene: 6. The germline CDR1 and CDR2 sequences are MNHEY and SVGEGT.

This clonotype showed up just a few times. The CDR3 loop is CASSQVGSTDTQYF. The CDR3 DNA reads as TGCGCCAGCAGCCAAGTAGGGTCCACAGATACGCAGTATTTT. The chain uses TRBV4-3 and TRBJ2-3; D is unclear. Germline V gene data show CDR1 as LGHNA and CDR2 as YSLEER. The V end was cut by 1 base, the J end by 2 bases, with 7 bases between. The CDR3 contains 14 residues.

The gene calls are TRBV12-3 or TRBV12-4 and TRBJ2-7; D gene ambiguous. There are 13 residues in the CDR3. The V end was cut by 6 bases, the J end by 0 bases, with 9 bases between. Written as DNA, the CDR3 is TGTGCCAGCAGGATCACGAGCTCCTACGAGCAGTACTTC. Residues: CASRITSSYEQYF.

This clonotype has a count of ten or more. The J gene is TRBJ2-5, the V gene TRBV19; 7 positions agree with TRBD1. The CDR3 contains 16 residues. Germline V gene data show CDR1 as LNHDA and CDR2 as SQIVND (reference sequence). V shed 6 bases, J shed 2 bases, and the junction held 12 bases outside the gene matches. The CDR3 loop reads CASSRTGGAGQETQYF. The CDR3, as DNA: TGTGCCAGTAGCCGGACAGGCGGCGCTGGACAAGAGACCCAGTACTTC.

The chain recombines TRBV4-2 with TRBJ2-1; D is undetermined. The V end was cut by 0 bases, the J end by 5 bases, with 14 bases between. This CDR3 region has 16 residues. CDR1 and CDR2 (germline): LGHNA, YNFKEQ. CDR3 protein: CASSQDLGRRNNEQFF. In DNA form, the CDR3 reads TGTGCCAGCAGCCAAGATCTGGGCAGGAGAAACAATGAGCAGTTCTTC.

This clonotype was seen repeatedly, ten times or more. The chain combines TRBV2 with TRBJ2-7, with TRBD1 matching over 7 bases. CDR3 length: 13 amino acids. The V and J ends lost 8 bases and 7 bases, in that order; junction bases with no gene match: 11. Germline loops: CDR1 SNHLY, CDR2 FYNNEI. This CDR3 reads CASVGTANLEQYF. As DNA, the CDR3 is TGTGCCAGCGTAGGGACAGCCAACTTGGAGCAGTACTTC.

This clonotype was recorded many times. V usage is TRBV7-2 and J usage is TRBJ2-5; 8 positions match TRBD2. The ends lost 4 bases at V and 1 base at J; junction bases unmatched: 2. Germline V CDR1 and CDR2: SGHTA, FQGNSA. This CDR3 has 14 residues. CDR3 loop: CASSSRGAQETQYF. DNA for the CDR3: TGTGCCAGCAGCTCGCGGGGGGCCCAAGAGACCCAGTACTTC.

This clonotype was detected only a few times. J is TRBJ1-4 and V is TRBV25-1; D gene uncertain. Germline V CDR1 and CDR2: MGHDK, SYGVNS. The CDR3 runs to 12 residues. The V and J ends lost 1 base and 11 bases respectively, with 8 bases between them. The CDR3 protein is CASSESRSKLFF. In nucleotides, the CDR3 is TGTGCCAGCAGTGAATCAAGGTCTAAACTGTTTTTT.

This clonotype was observed many times. The V gene is TRBV4-3, the J gene TRBJ1-2; the D is unclear. Trimming removed 4 bases at V and 5 bases at J, with 17 bases between. Per the germline V gene, CDR1 is LGHNA and CDR2 is YSLEER. The CDR3 covers 15 residues. CDR3 DNA: TGCGCCAGCAGCCGTGAAGCCGGTGGGCGATATGGCTACACCTTC. This translates into CASSREAGGRYGYTF.

There are many counts of this clonotype. This rearrangement joins TRBV19 to TRBJ2-5, with D hard to call. The CDR3 consists of 14 residues. Germline loops: CDR1 LNHDA, CDR2 SQIVND (reference sequence). V shed 0 bases and J shed 6 bases, with 11 bases lying between them. The CDR3 nucleotides read TGTGCCAGTAGTATAGAGGGGTTCTCGAAGACCCAGTACTTC. Translated: CASSIEGFSKTQYF. The full variable domain, with the rest looked up from reference TRBV19 and TRBJ2-5, is DGGITQSPKYLFRKEGQNVTLSCEQNLNHDAMYWYRQDPGQGLRLIYYSQIVNDFQKGDIAEGYSVSREKKESFPLTVTSAQKNPTAFYLCASSIEGFSKTQYFGPGTRLLVL.

This clonotype was detected a few times. This rearrangement joins TRBV7-3 to TRBJ2-1; 8 bases align to TRBD2. The CDR3 is 18 amino acids. V shed 5 bases and J 7 bases; nucleotides not matched to a gene: 19. Germline loops: CDR1 SGHTA, CDR2 FQGTGA. The CDR3 nucleotides are TGTGCCAGCAGCCCCATTCCGGGAGGGCCCTCGGGTGCAAATGAGCAGTTCTTC. Residues: CASSPIPGGPSGANEQFF.

This clonotype was recorded many times. The rearrangement joins TRBV2 to TRBJ2-5, with D maybe TRBD2 (5 bases). Trimming cost V 8 bases and J 0 bases, with 10 bases left between them. The V gene's germline CDR1 is SNHLY and CDR2 FYNNEI. This CDR3 is 13 amino acids long. The CDR3 nucleotides are TGTGCCAGCGGCCGGGGATACCAAGAGACCCAGTACTTC. As protein: CASGRGYQETQYF.

This clonotype was picked up a small number of times. The chain links TRBV12-3 or TRBV12-4 to TRBJ2-5; D call uncertain. The CDR3 covers 13 residues. Trimming took off 3 bases at V and 0 bases at J, with 5 bases between the two ends. The CDR3 loop is CASSLGHQETQYF. For the CDR3, the DNA is TGTGCCAGCAGTTTGGGCCACCAAGAGACCCAGTACTTC.

The table lists this clonotype with many counts. This chain uses TRBV29-1 with TRBJ2-3, with D tentatively TRBD1 (5 bases). The CDR3 totals 13 residues. The germline V and J ends were trimmed by 7 bases and 5 bases, with 16 bases remaining between them. Germline CDR1 reads SQVTM; CDR2 reads ANQGSEA. In DNA, the CDR3 is TGCAGCGCTGCGACAGACGATATAGATACGCAGTATTTT. Amino acid sequence: CSAATDDIDTQYF.

The chain is built from TRBV30 and TRBJ1-5, with 8 bases that match TRBD1. Losses at the gene ends were 5 bases for V and 4 bases for J; bases not matched to a gene: 10. The CDR3 loop spans 15 amino acids. CDR1 and CDR2 (germline): GTSNPN, SVGIG (reference sequence). CDR3 nucleotide sequence: TGTGCCTGGGGGAGTGGACAGGGAGTTAATCAGCCCCAGCATTTT. This gives the protein CAWGSGQGVNQPQHF.

Ten or more counts support this clonotype. The chain joins TRBV3-1 to TRBJ1-4; TRBD1 might be the D (5 bases). V was shortened by 0 bases and J by 6 bases, with 8 bases between the two germline ends. CDR1 is LGHDT and CDR2 is YNNKEL in the germline V gene (reference sequence). This CDR3 has 14 residues. In nucleotides, the CDR3 is TGTGCCAGCAGCCAAGAGGGGGAGGATGAAAAACTGTTTTTT. Protein product: CASSQEGEDEKLFF. The full variable domain, its missing parts supplied by reference TRBV3-1 and TRBJ1-4, is DTAVSQTPKYLVTQMGNDKSIKCEQNLGHDTMYWYKQDSKKFLKIMFSYNNKELIINETVPNRFSPKSPDKAHLNLHINSLELGDSAVYFCASSQEGEDEKLFFGSGTQLSVL.

This clonotype has a count of ten or more. The CDR3 region is CASIKGNLGMNTEAFF. Here the CDR3 DNA reads TGTGCCAGCATCAAAGGGAATCTGGGGATGAACACTGAAGCTTTCTTT. The chain joins TRBV11-2 to TRBJ1-1, with no clear D. Per the germline V gene, CDR1 is SGHAT and CDR2 is FQNNGV. This CDR3 is built from 16 residues. V lost 7 bases and J 0 bases, leaving 18 bases between the germline ends. The variable domain in full, completed from reference TRBV11-2 and TRBJ1-1, reads EAGVAQSPRYKIIEKRQSVAFWCNPISGHATLYWYQQILGQGPKLLIQFQNNGVVDDSQLPKDRFSAERLKGVDSTLKIQPAKLEDSAVYLCASIKGNLGMNTEAFFGQGTRLTVV.

This clonotype occurred a few times. The junction departs from germline at one end; a sequencing error may be responsible. The rearrangement joins TRBV6-2 or TRBV6-3 to TRBJ2-1; the match to TRBD2 covers 8 bases. There are 16 residues in the CDR3. Germline V lookup: CDR1 MNHEY, CDR2 SVGEGT. The CDR3, as DNA: TGTGCCAGCAGTTACGATGTGACGGGGGGGCTAAGTGAGCAGTTCTTT. Translating gives CASSYDVTGGLSEQFF.

This rearrangement joins TRBV28 to TRBJ2-5, with D maybe TRBD2 (5 bases). CDR1 is MDHEN and CDR2 is SYDVKM in the germline V gene. The CDR3 spans 14 residues. The V gene lost 6 bases and the J gene lost 2 bases, with 13 bases spanning the gap. The CDR3 DNA is TGTGCCAGCAGCCTCCCGGGAAAGCAAGAGACCCAGTACTTC. Encoded protein: CASSLPGKQETQYF.

The chain combines TRBV7-2 with TRBJ1-1, with D uncertain. This CDR3 is built from 12 residues. The germline V gene has CDR1 SGHTA and CDR2 FQGNSA. V lost 2 bases and J lost 10, with 11 bases in between. The CDR3 DNA is TGTGCCAGCAGCTTACCTTTTAAGGGAGCTTTCTTT. Translation gives CASSLPFKGAFF.

The genes are TRBV6-5 and TRBJ2-1; TRBD1 or TRBD2 may be the D gene (5 bases each). This CDR3 has 14 amino acids. The germline CDR1 and CDR2 sequences are MNHEY and SVGAGI. The ends were cut back, 0 bases at V and 5 bases at J, with 8 bases in the middle. DNA for the CDR3: TGTGCCAGCAGTTACTCCGGGGCACACAATGAGCAGTTCTTC. It specifies CASSYSGAHNEQFF.

In this sample, this clonotype turned up many times. The chain uses TRBV7-2 and TRBJ1-2; 7 bases agree with TRBD1. The CDR3 has 14 residues. In germline, CDR1 is SGHTA, CDR2 FQGNSA. Trimming removed 4 bases from V and 8 bases from J; junction bases left unmatched: 10. CDR3 residues: CASSYGLGGGGYTF. CDR3 in DNA: TGTGCCAGCAGCTACGGACTAGGGGGCGGAGGCTACACCTTC.

This clonotype was picked up many times. The genes are TRBV5-7 and TRBJ2-1, with 12 bases fitting TRBD2. TRBV5-7 has ORF status, its function being uncertain. CDR3 length: 19 amino acids. V lost 4 bases to trimming and J lost 1 base; unmatched junction nucleotides: 12. DNA for the CDR3: TGTGCCAGCAGCCACCGGGCTAGCGGGAGGGCCGGGTCCTACAATGAGCAGTTCTTC. Translation: CASSHRASGRAGSYNEQFF.

The table lists this clonotype with many counts. V and J are TRBV3-1 and TRBJ1-2; no clear D gene. Germline assignment: CDR1 LGHDT and CDR2 YNNKEL (reference sequence). CDR3 length equals 11 residues. V lost 3 bases and J lost 5, with 4 bases in between. The CDR3 spells CASSHRYGYTF. DNA of the CDR3: TGTGCCAGCAGCCATAGATATGGCTACACCTTC.

Many counts were recorded for this clonotype. This chain connects TRBV14 to TRBJ1-4; TRBD1 matches 9 bases. The CDR3 runs to 12 residues. The germline gives CDR1 SGHDN, CDR2 FVKESK. The V gene end was trimmed by 4 bases and the J gene end by 12 bases; junction bases not matched to a gene: 3. The CDR3 is CASSRDRVELFF. CDR3 DNA: TGTGCCAGCAGCCGGGACAGGGTTGAACTGTTTTTT.

This clonotype occurred many times. The J gene is TRBJ1-1, the V gene TRBV7-3; D ambiguous. Germline CDR1 and CDR2: SGHTA and FQGTGA. The CDR3 is 13 amino acids. The ends were cut back, 4 bases at V and 4 bases at J, with 10 bases in the middle. CDR3 loop: CASSSQSRTEAFF. The CDR3 nucleotides are TGTGCCAGCAGCTCCCAAAGCCGCACTGAAGCTTTCTTT.

In this sample, this clonotype turned up many times. The chain carries TRBV28 and TRBJ2-7, with D possibly TRBD1 on 5 matching bases. This CDR3 has 14 amino acids. Trimming took off 8 bases at V and 0 bases at J, with 14 bases between the two ends. CDR1 and CDR2 from the germline V gene are MDHEN and SYDVKM. CDR3 in amino acids: CASRKGRDSYEQYF. CDR3 nucleotides: TGTGCCAGCCGAAAGGGCAGGGACTCCTACGAGCAGTACTTC. Looking up the rest from reference TRBV28 and TRBJ2-7 gives the full variable domain: DVKVTQSSRYLVKRTGEKVFLECVQDMDHENMFWYRQDPGLGLRLIYFSYDVKMKEKGDIPEGYSVSREKKERFSLILESASTNQTSMYLCASRKGRDSYEQYFGPGTRLTVT.

This clonotype showed up many times. The chain is built from TRBV9 and TRBJ1-2, with TRBD1 as a possible D gene (5 bases). Germline CDR1 and CDR2: SGDLS and YYNGEE. The ends were cut back, 4 bases at V and 0 bases at J, with 16 bases in the middle. This CDR3 is built from 16 residues. The CDR3 DNA is TGTGCCAGCAGCTTATCACGGAGGGACGCTAACTATGGCTACACCTTC. Translating gives CASSLSRRDANYGYTF.

This clonotype was seen at least ten times. CDR3 sequence: CASRGRDRHNNSPLHF. The CDR3 coding sequence is TGTGCCAGCAGGGGACGGGACAGGCACAATAATTCACCCCTCCACTTT. The chain recombines TRBV11-2 with TRBJ1-6, with 8 bases identical to TRBD1. This CDR3 contains 16 residues. V gave up 6 bases and J gave up 5 bases; unmatched junction bases: 9. Germline assignment: CDR1 SGHAT and CDR2 FQNNGV.

This clonotype showed up many times. V usage is TRBV10-3 and J usage is TRBJ2-1, with D possibly being TRBD2 (5 bases). CDR1 and CDR2 from the germline V gene are ENHRY and SYGVKD. This CDR3 contains 13 residues. Trimming pared 6 bases from V and 8 bases from J, leaving 14 bases between. This CDR3 is CAISLAKSDEQFF. The CDR3 bases are TGTGCCATCAGCCTAGCTAAATCCGATGAGCAGTTCTTC.

This clonotype was detected ten times or more. The chain links TRBV4-3 to TRBJ2-1; 9 bases match TRBD2. The CDR3 extends over 15 amino acids. Germline-derived CDR1 and CDR2 are LGHNA and YSLEER. V shed 0 bases and J 9 bases; nucleotides not matched to a gene: 6. This chain's CDR3 is CASSQEREGRSEQFF. The CDR3 nucleotides are TGCGCCAGCAGCCAAGAGCGGGAGGGCCGTAGTGAGCAGTTCTTC.